The rows below give T cell receptor beta chains drawn from one sample of a study of response to subunit inactivated influenza vaccine. TCRdb analysed the RT-PCR reads with MiXCR anew, one entry per CDR3 protein. The table has 600,000 to 850,000 distinct CDR3 sequences, less than 15% seen once. Specimen: PBMCs from blood, collected 14 days before vaccination. These receptors were taken from a man aged 50-60 years who received an inactivated influenza vaccine. The CDR3 runs from the conserved cysteine through the conserved F or W. The order of the fields is J gene, clone size, V gene, D gene, CDR3 DNA, CDR3 protein. D genes are given only for firm matches. Size values are once, few and many counts, or a class for expanded clones, and some rows have none.

j_gene: TRBJ1-4; abundance: few; v_gene: TRBV15; d_gene: -; CDR3nt: TGTGCCACCAGCAGAGATCGGCGGATTTTTAATGAAAAACTGTTTTTT; CDR3aa: CATSRDRRIFNEKLFF
j_gene: TRBJ2-1; abundance: many; v_gene: TRBV6-4; d_gene: TRBD2; CDR3nt: TGTGCCAGCAGTCCAACTAGCGGGAGTGGCTATGAGCAGTTCTTC; CDR3aa: CASSPTSGSGYEQFF
j_gene: TRBJ1-2; abundance: once; v_gene: TRBV28; d_gene: -; CDR3nt: TGTGCCAGCACTAGATGGGGCAGGGACACGTTTGGCTACACCTTC; CDR3aa: CASTRWGRDTFGYTF
j_gene: TRBJ2-7; abundance: many; v_gene: TRBV20-1; d_gene: -; CDR3nt: TGCAGTATTTTGTCGGGGAATGTCGGGTACGAGCAGTACTTC; CDR3aa: CSILSGNVGYEQYF
j_gene: TRBJ1-2; abundance: -; v_gene: TRBV9; d_gene: -; CDR3nt: TGTGCCAGCAGCCTAAACCTACATTGGGCTCTATTTCCTAACTATGGCTACACCTTC; CDR3aa: CASSLNLHWALFPNYGYTF
j_gene: TRBJ2-3; abundance: -; v_gene: TRBV13; d_gene: TRBD1; CDR3nt: TGTGCCAGCAGCTTAGGCACAGAATTCGGGACAGGGCTTACAGATACGCAGTATTTT; CDR3aa: CASSLGTEFGTGLTDTQYF
j_gene: TRBJ1-3; abundance: many; v_gene: TRBV12-3/TRBV12-4; d_gene: TRBD1; CDR3nt: TGTGCCAGCGCTATAGGGACAGGCGGGTCATCTGGAAACACCATATATTTT; CDR3aa: CASAIGTGGSSGNTIYF
j_gene: TRBJ2-5; abundance: few; v_gene: TRBV20-1; d_gene: TRBD2; CDR3nt: TGCAGTGCTAGGCGACTAGCGGAAGAGACCCAGTACTTC; CDR3aa: CSARRLAEETQYF
j_gene: TRBJ2-5; abundance: few; v_gene: TRBV7-9; d_gene: -; CDR3nt: TGTGCCAGCAGCTTAGACGTAGGGTTAGAGACCCAGTACTTC; CDR3aa: CASSLDVGLETQYF
j_gene: TRBJ2-1; abundance: few; v_gene: TRBV10-3; d_gene: -; CDR3nt: TGTGCCACCTCGGGACACCAAACCCACAATGAGCAGTTCTTC; CDR3aa: CATSGHQTHNEQFF
j_gene: TRBJ1-6; abundance: -; v_gene: TRBV10-3; d_gene: TRBD1; CDR3nt: TGTGCCATCAGGGGGGGACAGGGCGTCGGAGGGTATTCACCCCTCCACTTT; CDR3aa: CAIRGGQGVGGYSPLHF
j_gene: TRBJ1-1; abundance: few; v_gene: TRBV27; d_gene: -; CDR3nt: TGTGCCAGCAGAATGGGGAACACTGAAGCTTTCTTT; CDR3aa: CASRMGNTEAFF
j_gene: TRBJ2-2; abundance: many; v_gene: TRBV11-2; d_gene: -; CDR3nt: TGTGCCAGCAGCAGTCCAAGGGGGGGTACCGGGGAGCTGTTTTTT; CDR3aa: CASSSPRGGTGELFF
j_gene: TRBJ2-5; abundance: many; v_gene: TRBV15; d_gene: -; CDR3nt: TGTGCCACCAGCAGAGATAGAGGAGAGACCCAGTACTTC; CDR3aa: CATSRDRGETQYF
j_gene: TRBJ2-7; abundance: -; v_gene: TRBV6-5; d_gene: -; CDR3nt: TGTGCCTCGGGTCAGAACTACGAGCAGTACTTC; CDR3aa: CASGQNYEQYF
j_gene: TRBJ2-5; abundance: few; v_gene: TRBV6-1; d_gene: TRBD1; CDR3nt: TGTGCCAGCAGTGCCTTGACAGGGTGGCAAGAGACCCAGTACTTC; CDR3aa: CASSALTGWQETQYF
j_gene: TRBJ2-5; abundance: many; v_gene: TRBV20-1; d_gene: -; CDR3nt: TGCAGTGCTAGGGGCCCCGAAGAGACCCAGTACTTC; CDR3aa: CSARGPEETQYF
j_gene: TRBJ2-7; abundance: few; v_gene: TRBV6-1; d_gene: TRBD2; CDR3nt: TGTGCCAGCAGTCTCCCTACGGCTAGCGGGAGGGGTGAGCAGTACTTC; CDR3aa: CASSLPTASGRGEQYF
j_gene: TRBJ2-3; abundance: -; v_gene: TRBV15; d_gene: -; CDR3nt: TGTGCCACCAGCAGGGAAGGACAAGTCACAGATACGCAGTATTTT; CDR3aa: CATSREGQVTDTQYF
j_gene: TRBJ2-7; abundance: many; v_gene: TRBV14; d_gene: -; CDR3nt: TGTGCCAGCAGTCCTCAGTACTTGACATGGGACTACGAGCAGTACTTC; CDR3aa: CASSPQYLTWDYEQYF